The 17 T cell receptor beta chains presented below share a single source sample, sequenced in a study of cytomegalovirus exposure and HLA in healthy donors. Primers included in the PCR were 60 Vbeta and 13 Jbeta primers. This table comes from immunoSEQ multiplex PCR, and its TCRdb copy is limited to in-frame clones, with some not included. This sample has 250,000 to 300,000 clones; 70% to 90% occur once, and the top ten carry 1.5% to 2.5%. The sequencing input was PBMCs. These receptors originate from a middle-aged woman in good health and CMV-seropositive.

V usage is TRBV19 and J usage is TRBJ1-3; D is unclear. Per germline, CDR1 LNHDA and CDR2 SQIVND (reference sequence). V dropped 11 bases and J dropped 4 bases, with 24 bases sitting between them. The CDR3 consists of 16 residues. In nucleotides, the CDR3 is TGTGCCGCCCTAGAATGGACGGCTCCGGGAGGAAACACCATATATTTT. Translating it yields CAALEWTAPGGNTIYF.

This chain connects TRBV10-3 to TRBJ1-2; 7 bases line up with TRBD1. With 10 bases clipped from V and 3 bases from J, the junction kept 5 bases outside the gene matches. Germline V gives CDR1 ENHRY, CDR2 SYGVKD. The CDR3 has 12 amino acids. CDR3: CATGGSDYGYTF. The DNA of the CDR3 is TGTGCCACAGGGGGGTCAGACTATGGCTACACCTTC.

This chain links TRBV7-2 with TRBJ2-1; D remains ambiguous. The germline V gene encodes CDR1 SGHTA and CDR2 FQGNSA. V lost 2 bases and J 5 bases, leaving 4 bases between the germline ends. The CDR3 spans 12 residues. The CDR3 region has the DNA TGTGCCAGCAGCTTACGAGACAATGAGCAGTTCTTC. Its translation is CASSLRDNEQFF.

This chain connects TRBV5-4 to TRBJ2-5; 14 nucleotides agree with TRBD2. The CDR3 is made up of 18 amino acids. The J segment lost 4 bases and the V segment lost 4 bases, leaving 12 bases of the junction unmatched. Germline V gives CDR1 SGHNT, CDR2 YYREEE (reference sequence). CDR3 in DNA: TGTGCCAGCAGCGGGACTAGCGGGAGTCAGAAATTAGGAGAGACCCAGTACTTC. It is translated as CASSGTSGSQKLGETQYF.

The V and J genes are TRBV28 and TRBJ2-1; TRBD2 matches 8 bases. Trimming took 5 bases from V and 3 from J; bases not matched to a gene: 21. The CDR3 length is 20 residues. The germline V gene encodes CDR1 MDHEN and CDR2 SYDVKM. CDR3 nucleotide sequence: TGTGCCAGCAGTCCTTTGGTTTCTCGGACGGGACTAGGAAACTACAATGAGCAGTTCTTC. It yields the protein CASSPLVSRTGLGNYNEQFF.

This clone was seen a handful of times. This chain links TRBV7-6 with TRBJ2-7; the D is unclear. Germline V gives CDR1 SGHVS, CDR2 FNYEAQ. V was pared by 1 base and J by 3 bases, with 10 bases between. This CDR3 is built from 14 residues. The CDR3 coding sequence is TGTGCCAGCAGCTTAGGACTGGGTGACTACGAGCAGTACTTC. As protein: CASSLGLGDYEQYF.

The chain joins TRBV7-2 to TRBJ2-7, with D perhaps TRBD1 (5 bases). Deletions cut 0 bases from V and 0 bases from J, with 18 bases between. The CDR3 spans 18 residues. The V gene's germline CDR1 is SGHTA and CDR2 FQGNSA. The CDR3 here is CASSLAGAEQAFSYEQYF. For the CDR3, the DNA is TGTGCCAGCAGCTTAGCTGGGGCAGAACAGGCCTTCTCCTACGAGCAGTACTTC.

This rearrangement joins TRBV28 to TRBJ2-1; 8 positions match TRBD2. The CDR3 has 15 amino acids. The junction had 13 bases not matched to a gene; V was cut back by 8 bases and J by 7 bases. In germline, CDR1 is MDHEN, CDR2 SYDVKM. The CDR3 DNA reads as TGTGCCAGCGCCCTACCGGGAGGGCCGGGAAATGAGCAGTTCTTC. Amino acid sequence: CASALPGGPGNEQFF.

A remark on this clone: Other DNA sequences in this sample translate to the same CDR3. This chain links TRBV6-4 with TRBJ2-3; 7 nucleotides agree with TRBD2. This CDR3 is 15 amino acids long. With V trimmed by 2 bases and J by 1 base, 3 bases remained unmatched. Per the germline V gene, CDR1 is MRHNA and CDR2 is SNTAGT. The CDR3 DNA reads TGTGCCAGCAGTGACGGTGCGGGAGGCACAGATACGCAGTATTTT. Its protein is CASSDGAGGTDTQYF.

The chain joins TRBV6-1 to TRBJ1-1; perhaps TRBD1 as D (5 bases). The CDR3 loop spans 13 amino acids. Germline V gene lookup returns CDR1 MNHNS and CDR2 SASEGT. V dropped 4 bases and J dropped 5 bases, with 11 bases sitting between them. CDR3 bases: TGTGCCAGCAGTGCGTACAGGAAAACTGAAGCTTTCTTT. Translating gives CASSAYRKTEAFF.

The chain employs TRBV10-3 and TRBJ1-4; tentative D call: TRBD1 (6 bases). The V gene's germline CDR1 is ENHRY and CDR2 SYGVKD. V lost 3 bases and J lost 7, with 15 bases in between. The CDR3 is 15 residues long. Written as DNA, the CDR3 is TGTGCCATCAGTGACTTACAGGGAGGGAGTGAAAAACTGTTTTTT. It codes for CAISDLQGGSEKLFF.

The chain combines TRBV27 with TRBJ2-2; D unresolved. V was cut by 2 bases and J by 5 bases, with 18 bases left in between. Germline-derived CDR1 and CDR2 are MNHEY and SMNVEV (reference sequence). There are 17 residues in the CDR3. The CDR3 sequence: CASSLGLDRVWTGELFF. The CDR3 DNA reads as TGTGCCAGCAGTTTAGGTTTAGATCGGGTATGGACCGGGGAGCTGTTTTTT.

The rearrangement links TRBV21-1 to TRBJ2-3; the tabulated D call, TRBD2, remains unverified against the DNA. TRBV21-1 represents a pseudogene. The CDR3 totals 17 residues. The CDR3 region has the DNA TGTGCCAGCAGCAACGCATCCGGGCCAGTAGACCGGGGTACGCAGTATTTT. Translation: CASSNASGPVDRGTQYF.

V and J are TRBV19 and TRBJ2-3; 8 bases line up with TRBD1. Germline V gene data show CDR1 as LNHDA and CDR2 as SQIVND (reference sequence). This CDR3 contains 17 residues. V gave up 1 base and J gave up 1 base; unmatched junction bases: 7. The CDR3 DNA is TGTGCCAGTAGTATAGGCAGGGGGCCCAAAGGCACAGATACGCAGTATTTT. It translates to CASSIGRGPKGTDTQYF.

V gene TRBV7-8 combines with J gene TRBJ1-5; 10 bases align to TRBD1. The germline gives CDR1 SGHVS, CDR2 FQNEAQ. This CDR3 has 15 residues. Trimming removed 5 bases from V and 6 bases from J; junction bases left unmatched: 7. CDR3 sequence reads: CASSADRGRTQPQHF. For the CDR3, the DNA is TGTGCCAGCAGCGCTGACAGGGGGCGGACTCAGCCCCAGCATTTT.

The genes are TRBV7-9 and TRBJ2-7, with TRBD2 identical over 13 bases. The germline V gene has CDR1 SEHNR and CDR2 FQNEAQ (reference sequence). This CDR3 spans 15 amino acids. The junction had 5 bases not matched to a gene; V was cut back by 5 bases and J by 4 bases. The CDR3 sequence: CASSTGLAGLYEQYF. The DNA of the CDR3 is TGTGCCAGCAGCACGGGACTAGCGGGATTATACGAGCAGTACTTC. Complete variable domain (other parts from reference TRBV7-9 and TRBJ2-7): DTGVSQNPRHKITKRGQNVTFRCDPISEHNRLYWYRQTLGQGPEFLTYFQNEAQLEKSRLLSDRFSAERPKGSFSTLEIQRTEQGDSAMYLCASSTGLAGLYEQYFGPGTRLTVT.

V gene TRBV4-3 combines with J gene TRBJ1-2; D is possibly TRBD1 (5 bases). V lost 0 bases, J lost 2 bases, and 10 bases lay in between. From germline, CDR1 is LGHNA and CDR2 YSLEER. The CDR3 covers 15 residues. The CDR3 here is CASSQDPTANYGYTF. The CDR3, as DNA: TGCGCCAGCAGCCAAGATCCGACAGCGAACTATGGCTACACCTTC.